Below, 4 T cell receptor beta chains from the same sample are listed, as sequenced in a study of T-cell reconstitution after alpha-beta-depleted transplantation in children. Unique molecular identifiers were incorporated when the TCRbeta library was constructed. TCRdb analysed the PCR reads with MiXCR anew, one entry per CDR3 protein. The table records 400,000 to 550,000 distinct CDR3 sequences, roughly 10% of them present only once. This sample comprised PBMCs, obtained before TCRalphabeta/CD19-depleted stem cell transplant. The receptors come from a child aged 2-15 years with inherited bone marrow failure, due to receive a stem cell transplant.

This clonotype came up a few times. The rearrangement links TRBV12-3 or TRBV12-4 to TRBJ2-7, with 9 bases identical to TRBD2. V was clipped by 4 bases and J by 4 bases; unmatched bases: 5. The CDR3 covers 14 residues. This CDR3 is CASSYPSGKYEQYF. The CDR3 DNA is TGTGCCAGCAGTTATCCTAGCGGGAAGTACGAGCAGTACTTC.

Ten or more counts support this clonotype. The chain recombines TRBV29-1 with TRBJ2-7, with D possibly being TRBD1 or TRBD2 (5 bases each). Trimming left V 4 bases short and J 2 bases short, with 15 bases between. Germline V gene lookup returns CDR1 SQVTM and CDR2 ANQGSEA. This CDR3 comprises 14 residues. Written as DNA, the CDR3 is TGCAGCGTTGGTCCAGGCAGAGGGGCCTACGAGCAGTACTTC. Its translation is CSVGPGRGAYEQYF.

This sequence joins TRBV5-1 and TRBJ1-2; D ambiguous. V was trimmed by 0 bases and J by 7 bases, leaving 13 bases between them. Per germline, CDR1 SGHRS and CDR2 YFSETQ. The CDR3 has 14 residues. The CDR3 here is CASSLVPGLVGYTF. The CDR3, as DNA: TGCGCCAGCAGCTTGGTGCCAGGCCTCGTTGGCTACACCTTC. Full variable domain (rest looked up from reference TRBV5-1 and TRBJ1-2): KAGVTQTPRYLIKTRGQQVTLSCSPISGHRSVSWYQQTPGQGLQFLFEYFSETQRNKGNFPGRFSGRQFSNSRSEMNVSTLELGDSALYLCASSLVPGLVGYTFGSGTRLTVV.

This clonotype appeared many times. The gene calls are TRBV10-3 and TRBJ1-1; D call uncertain. V was shortened by 5 bases and J by 1 base, with 14 bases between the two germline ends. CDR1 is ENHRY, CDR2 SYGVKD, per germline. This CDR3 contains 15 residues. The CDR3 region has the DNA TGTGCCATCAGTAACCGCCACAATGAGAACACTGAAGCTTTCTTT. The encoded protein is CAISNRHNENTEAFF.